This TCR beta chain was identified during a study of cytomegalovirus exposure and HLA in healthy donors. Trimming removed 7 bases at V and 9 bases at J, with 22 bases between. CDR3 length: 14 residues. Germline V gene sequence: CDR1 MNHEY, CDR2 SVGAGI. Primers for the PCR totalled 60 Vbeta and 13 Jbeta. Sequencing was performed with immunoSEQ multiplex PCR; in TCRdb, only in-frame clones are kept and a portion is missing. The sample has 100,000 to 150,000 clones; approximately 69% are singletons. A remark on this clone: Its target is unknown.

Study-level points and caveats: Productive status was seen about 90% or about 30% of the time for most TCR beta V segments in an earlier analysis. The number of N-insertions in an Asian-associated ancestry cluster was reportedly below the 666-donor mean in a later analysis. Reportedly, diagnosis of cytomegalovirus status by the classifier showed high specificity and sensitivity.

Sequenced material: PBMCs. The receptor was derived from a man aged 40-49 years in good health and CMV-seropositive. This sequence joins TRBV6-5 and TRBJ2-7, with a weak D call TRBD2 (5 bases). The DNA of the CDR3 is TGTGCCAGCACCCCGGCTCCAGGAGGAGACGGGCAGTACTTC. Translating it yields CASTPAPGGDGQYF.